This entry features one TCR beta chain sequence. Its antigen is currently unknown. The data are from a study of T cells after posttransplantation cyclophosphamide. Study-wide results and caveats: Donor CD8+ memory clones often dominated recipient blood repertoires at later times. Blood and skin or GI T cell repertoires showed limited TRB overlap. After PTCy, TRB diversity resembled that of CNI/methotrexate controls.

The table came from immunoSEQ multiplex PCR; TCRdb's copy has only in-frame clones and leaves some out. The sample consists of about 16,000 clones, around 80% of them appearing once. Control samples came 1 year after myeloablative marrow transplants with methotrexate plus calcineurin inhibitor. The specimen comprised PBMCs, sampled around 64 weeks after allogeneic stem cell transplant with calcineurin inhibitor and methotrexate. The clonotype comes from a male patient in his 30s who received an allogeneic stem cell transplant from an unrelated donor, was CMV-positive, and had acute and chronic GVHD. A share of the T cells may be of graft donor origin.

Here the CDR3 DNA reads TGTGCCAGAAGCTTGCTCGCAGCAACTAATGAAAAACTGTTTTTT. Residues: CARSLLAATNEKLFF. The V gene is TRBV5-3, the J gene TRBJ1-4; no clear D gene. TRBV5-3 is given ORF status, its function remaining uncertain. Trimming removed 1 base from V and 0 bases from J, with 7 bases in between. The CDR3 runs to 15 residues.